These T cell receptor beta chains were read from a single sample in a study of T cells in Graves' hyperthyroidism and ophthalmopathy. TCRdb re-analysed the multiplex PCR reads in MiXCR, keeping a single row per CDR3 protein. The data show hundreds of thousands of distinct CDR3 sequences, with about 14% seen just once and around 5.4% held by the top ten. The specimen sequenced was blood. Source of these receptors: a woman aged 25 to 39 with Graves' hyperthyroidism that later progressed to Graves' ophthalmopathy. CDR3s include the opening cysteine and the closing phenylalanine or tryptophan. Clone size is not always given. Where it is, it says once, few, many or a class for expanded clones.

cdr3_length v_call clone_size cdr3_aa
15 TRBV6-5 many CASSYSWSYTGELFF
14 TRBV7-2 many CASSTRQGVYGYTF
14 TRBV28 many CASSSPVGRSGYTF
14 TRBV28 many CASSSRGRNDEQYF
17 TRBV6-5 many CASSYSLDLRFSYEQYF
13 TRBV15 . CATSPGLSYEQYF
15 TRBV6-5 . CASSYSIEGNQPQHF
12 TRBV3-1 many CASSPNSEKLFF
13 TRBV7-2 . CASSFYIEETQYF
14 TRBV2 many CASSRDLSSYEQYF
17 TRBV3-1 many CASSQAGVRGRGTEAFF
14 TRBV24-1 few CATSDPGRIYGYTF
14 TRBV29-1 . CSVAPGVADNEQFF
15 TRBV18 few CASSLGQGQSNEQFF
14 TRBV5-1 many CASSFAGDKNIQYF
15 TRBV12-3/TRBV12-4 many CASGASGSVYNEQFF
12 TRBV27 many CASRYGADTQYF
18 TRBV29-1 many CSVDGPNPTRGVAETQYF
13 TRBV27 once CASNLRGGQPQHF
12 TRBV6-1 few CASSRINQPQHF
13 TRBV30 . CAWSSGPGETQYF
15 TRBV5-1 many CASSFFPREPDTQYF
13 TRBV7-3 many CASSSTGVTEAFF
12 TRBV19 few CASELDPGELFF
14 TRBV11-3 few CASSLEGYSYEQYF
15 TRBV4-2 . CASSHMGQNTGELFF
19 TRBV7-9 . CASSPSFLNRREEGRGYTF
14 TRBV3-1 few CASSQVEFNEKLFF
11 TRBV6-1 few CASTLMTEAFF
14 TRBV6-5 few CASSTLTENTEAFF
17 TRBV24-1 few CATSDKIAGGRPDTQYF
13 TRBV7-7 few CASSLGLLDEQFF
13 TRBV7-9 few CASSLYGNQPQHF
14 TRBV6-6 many CASSYSTGTEGYTF
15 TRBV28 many CATFDLTASNQPQHF
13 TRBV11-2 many CASSRRAGVGYTF